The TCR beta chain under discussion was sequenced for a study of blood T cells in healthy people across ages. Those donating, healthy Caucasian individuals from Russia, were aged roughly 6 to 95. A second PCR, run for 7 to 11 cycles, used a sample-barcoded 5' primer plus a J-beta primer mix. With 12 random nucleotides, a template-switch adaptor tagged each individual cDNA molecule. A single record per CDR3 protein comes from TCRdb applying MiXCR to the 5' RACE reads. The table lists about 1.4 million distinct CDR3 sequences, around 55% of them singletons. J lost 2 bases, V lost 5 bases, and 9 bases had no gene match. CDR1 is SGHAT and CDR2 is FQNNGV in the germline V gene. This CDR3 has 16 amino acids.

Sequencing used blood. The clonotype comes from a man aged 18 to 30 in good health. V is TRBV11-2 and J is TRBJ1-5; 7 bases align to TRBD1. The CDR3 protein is CASSPTTGVGNQPQHF. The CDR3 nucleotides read TGTGCCAGCAGCCCGACTACAGGGGTGGGCAATCAGCCCCAGCATTTT.